This passage covers 25 T cell receptor beta chains from one sample sequenced in a study of a mutant IDH1 vaccine in newly diagnosed glioma. Clones were sequenced by immunoSEQ multiplex PCR, and TCRdb holds only the in-frame ones, with some missing. Found here are tens of thousands of clones, less than 80% of them singletons; the top ten hold approximately 8%. Described time point: week 11, during vaccination. Topical imiquimod accompanied each vaccine dose, which consisted of 300 ug of mutant IDH1 20-mer peptide. What these receptors recognize is not known. The sequencing used PBMCs, collected from a glioma patient whose treatment included an IDH1 peptide vaccine. These receptors all come from a man aged 40-49 years with glioma.

V usage is TRBV9 and J usage is TRBJ2-7; the D gene could be TRBD1 or TRBD2 (5 bases each). The V gene's germline CDR1 is SGDLS and CDR2 YYNGEE. This CDR3 spans 15 amino acids. The V end was cut by 0 bases, the J end by 4 bases, with 14 bases between. The CDR3 protein is CASSVDGDPQYEQYF. CDR3 sequence (DNA): TGTGCCAGCAGCGTAGATGGGGACCCCCAATACGAGCAGTACTTC.

The CDR3 here is CSVEAGRRGNTEAFF. DNA of the CDR3: TGCAGCGTTGAAGCCGGGCGCAGGGGGAACACTGAAGCTTTCTTT. The genes are TRBV29-1 and TRBJ1-1; TRBD1 might be the D (6 bases). V lost 1 base to trimming and J lost 1 base, with 13 bases between them. The CDR3 length is 15 residues. Germline V lookup: CDR1 SQVTM, CDR2 ANQGSEA.

The V and J genes are TRBV5-4 and TRBJ1-1, with 7 bases aligning to TRBD1. CDR1 and CDR2 (germline): SGHNT, YYREEE (reference sequence). CDR3 length: 15 residues. V shed 5 bases, J shed 0 bases, and the junction held 7 bases outside the gene matches. The CDR3 bases are TGTGCCAGCAGGAACAGGGGAGGGATGAACACTGAAGCTTTCTTT. It translates to CASRNRGGMNTEAFF.

The chain recombines TRBV29-1 with TRBJ1-1, with a weak D call TRBD1 (6 bases). Between the trimmed V and J ends, which lost 5 bases and 4 bases, there was a span of 8 bases. The CDR3 consists of 11 residues. Per germline, CDR1 SQVTM and CDR2 ANQGSEA. This CDR3 is CSVRGSTEAFF. The CDR3 bases are TGCAGCGTTAGGGGGAGCACTGAAGCTTTCTTT.

The V gene is TRBV6-4, the J gene TRBJ1-1, with 10 positions matching TRBD1. The CDR3 covers 15 residues. J lost 5 bases, V lost 2 bases, and 5 bases had no gene match. Germline loops: CDR1 MRHNA, CDR2 SNTAGT. CDR3 sequence reads: CASSDTDRGATEAFF. The CDR3 nucleotides are TGTGCCAGCAGTGACACGGACAGGGGGGCGACTGAAGCTTTCTTT.

The chain combines TRBV28 with TRBJ1-2; 8 nucleotides line up with TRBD1. Germline CDR1 reads MDHEN; CDR2 reads SYDVKM. Unmatched junction bases numbered 8, after V lost 2 bases and J lost 6 bases. The CDR3 has 15 residues. The CDR3, as DNA: TGTGCCAGCAGTTTAACGGGACAGGCGTTTAATGGCTACACCTTC. Translation gives CASSLTGQAFNGYTF.

The rearrangement links TRBV30 to TRBJ2-3; D is undetermined. CDR1 is GTSNPN, CDR2 SVGIG, per germline (reference sequence). CDR3 length: 15 residues. V dropped 0 bases and J dropped 0 bases, with 10 bases sitting between them. CDR3 amino acids: CAWSVRGFSTDTQYF. Here the CDR3 DNA reads TGTGCCTGGAGTGTACGAGGATTTAGCACAGATACGCAGTATTTT.

The V call is TRBV19, the J call TRBJ2-1; 12 positions agree with TRBD2. The CDR3 covers 18 residues. Losses at the gene ends were 4 bases for V and 6 bases for J; bases not matched to a gene: 13. CDR1 is LNHDA, CDR2 SQIVND, per germline (reference sequence). The CDR3 DNA is TGTGCCAGTAGTACCGGGACTAGCGGGCCCGGAAGCGGCAATGAGCAGTTCTTC. Its protein product is CASSTGTSGPGSGNEQFF.

The V and J genes are TRBV5-4 and TRBJ2-3; 14 bases are a match to TRBD2. CDR3 length equals 15 residues. J was trimmed by 9 bases and V by 4 bases; bases with no gene match: 7. Germline V gives CDR1 SGHNT, CDR2 YYREEE (reference sequence). CDR3 region: CASSIGTSGSPTQYF. The CDR3 DNA is TGTGCCAGCAGCATCGGGACTAGCGGGAGCCCCACGCAGTATTTT.

The rearrangement links TRBV7-8 to TRBJ1-2; D is undetermined. This CDR3 spans 16 amino acids. The V end lost 1 base, the J end lost 4 bases, and 16 bases lay between the germline ends. Germline-derived CDR1 and CDR2 are SGHVS and FQNEAQ. The CDR3 bases are TGTGCCAGCAGCTTAGTAGGGCCAGGTTATAGCTATGGCTACACCTTC. Translation gives CASSLVGPGYSYGYTF.

V and J are TRBV15 and TRBJ1-5; D is unresolved. Germline CDR1 is LNHNV and CDR2 is YYDKDF (reference sequence). The CDR3 runs 15 residues. The germline V and J ends were trimmed by 0 bases and 9 bases, with 15 bases remaining between them. The DNA for the CDR3 is TGTGCCACCAGCAGAGATTTGTCAGCCGCTCGGCCCCAGCATTTT. It encodes CATSRDLSAARPQHF.

The chain joins TRBV5-5 to TRBJ2-7, with 9 bases aligning to TRBD2. The CDR3 spans 16 residues. CDR1 is SGHKS, CDR2 YYEKEE, per germline (reference sequence). After removal of 2 bases from V and 1 base from J, the junction contained 7 bases not matched to a gene. The CDR3 nucleotides read TGTGCCAGCAGCTTCGAGGGCGGGAGGGGGTCCTACGAGCAGTACTTC. Residues: CASSFEGGRGSYEQYF.

V gene TRBV6-6 combines with J gene TRBJ2-7, with 7 bases lining up with TRBD1. This CDR3 contains 15 residues. The V segment lost 4 bases and the J segment 2 bases; nucleotides outside the gene matches: 8. Germline-derived CDR1 and CDR2 are MNHNY and SVGAGI (reference sequence). Here the CDR3 DNA reads TGTGCCAGCAGTTCCATAAGGGACAGACCCTACGAGCAGTACGTC. Protein product: CASSSIRDRPYEQYV.

This clone was recorded only once. The chain recombines TRBV9 with TRBJ2-2; unclear D gene. This CDR3 contains 15 residues. Germline V lookup: CDR1 SGDLS, CDR2 YYNGEE. With 0 bases removed from V and 3 bases from J, the gap between germline ends came to 9 bases. CDR3 DNA sequence: TGTGCCAGCAGCGTAGGGGCTACATACACCGGGGAGCTGTTTTTT. Translation gives CASSVGATYTGELFF.

This clone turned up a few times. This rearrangement joins TRBV29-1 to TRBJ1-1, with D possibly matching TRBD1 (6 bases). This CDR3 has 12 amino acids. Trimming removed 6 bases at V and 8 bases at J, with 16 bases between. CDR1 and CDR2 (germline): SQVTM, ANQGSEA. CDR3 DNA: TGCAGCGTCGGATGGGGGGCAGAAGAAGCTTTCTTT. Its protein product is CSVGWGAEEAFF.

This clone was seen a handful of times. The chain combines TRBV19 with TRBJ1-5; the D gene is possibly TRBD1 (5 bases). The V end lost 0 bases, the J end lost 0 bases, and 21 bases lay between the germline ends. CDR3 length equals 20 residues. Looked up from germline, CDR1 is LNHDA and CDR2 is SQIVND (reference sequence). The CDR3 DNA reads TGTGCCAGTAGTATAGATCCTGCCGCGCCAGGGCCCTATAGCAATCAGCCCCAGCATTTT. It translates to CASSIDPAAPGPYSNQPQHF.

This CDR3 reads CAWSVRGAGGASGNTIYF. The DNA of the CDR3 is TGTGCCTGGAGTGTACGGGGGGCAGGGGGCGCCTCCGGAAACACCATATATTTT. This rearrangement joins TRBV30 to TRBJ1-3, with 8 bases matching TRBD1. The length of the CDR3 is 18 residues. J gave up 4 bases and V 0 bases, and 14 bases lay outside the gene matches. Germline assignment: CDR1 GTSNPN and CDR2 SVGIG (reference sequence).

This clone was seen a single time. This chain connects TRBV4-2 to TRBJ1-1; D unresolved. Germline V gives CDR1 LGHNA, CDR2 YNFKEQ. V lost 5 bases to trimming and J lost 4 bases, with 14 bases between them. This CDR3 comprises 14 residues. The CDR3 DNA is TGTGCCAGCAGCTTGCCCGGGTATGGCACTGAAGCTTTCTTT. Translating it yields CASSLPGYGTEAFF.

This clone was recorded a few times. The chain recombines TRBV10-2 with TRBJ2-1, with 10 bases that match TRBD1. The CDR3 is 15 residues long. From germline, CDR1 is WSHSY and CDR2 SAAADI. V lost 7 bases to trimming and J lost 9 bases; unmatched junction nucleotides: 12. CDR3 in amino acids: CASMPDRGNGGEQFF. CDR3 nucleotide sequence: TGCGCCAGCATGCCGGACAGGGGGAATGGGGGTGAGCAGTTCTTC.

CDR3 DNA sequence: TGCGCCAGCAGCTTGTCCGTAGCGGGGAGCACAGATACGCAGTATTTT. Translating gives CASSLSVAGSTDTQYF. The rearrangement uses TRBV5-1 and TRBJ2-3; 8 bases fit TRBD2. Germline V gene sequence: CDR1 SGHRS, CDR2 YFSETQ. V lost 1 base and J lost 0; bases outside the gene matches: 4. There are 16 residues in the CDR3.

The genes are TRBV9 and TRBJ2-5; D not certain. Per the germline V gene, CDR1 is SGDLS and CDR2 is YYNGEE. V lost 0 bases and J lost 5, with 11 bases in between. The CDR3 is 14 residues long. The CDR3 nucleotides are TGTGCCAGCAGCGTAGATCCTAGTCTGGAGACCCAGTACTTC. It yields the protein CASSVDPSLETQYF.

This chain joins TRBV10-1 and TRBJ1-1; D is ambiguous. Germline CDR1 WNHNN, CDR2 SYGVQD (reference sequence). V was clipped by 0 bases and J by 3 bases, with 11 bases between them. The CDR3 runs 15 residues. The CDR3 nucleotides read TGCGCCAGCAGTGAGTCTCGGGGATCGGACACTGAAGCTTTCTTT. Its translation: CASSESRGSDTEAFF.

V and J are TRBV7-9 and TRBJ1-1, with D perhaps matching TRBD1 (5 bases). V was shortened by 3 bases and J by 3 bases, with 11 bases between the two germline ends. Germline CDR1 is SEHNR and CDR2 is FQNEAQ (reference sequence). This CDR3 is 14 amino acids long. CDR3 in amino acids: CASSLGGIDTEAFF. The CDR3 region has the DNA TGTGCCAGCAGCTTGGGGGGGATCGACACTGAAGCTTTCTTT.

The CDR3 nucleotides read TGTGCCAGGGGGCTTGGGTTGGTCGGCACAGATACGCAGTATTTT. Protein product: CARGLGLVGTDTQYF. The chain recombines TRBV6-1 with TRBJ2-3; D is possibly TRBD1 (5 bases). Between the trimmed V and J ends, which lost 9 bases and 1 base, there was a span of 17 bases. The CDR3 is made up of 15 amino acids. Germline CDR1 reads MNHNS; CDR2 reads SASEGT.

The chain carries TRBV27 and TRBJ2-7, with D unresolved. The CDR3 has 15 residues. The V gene's germline CDR1 is MNHEY and CDR2 SMNVEV (reference sequence). The germline V and J ends were trimmed by 8 bases and 0 bases, with 17 bases remaining between them. CDR3 sequence reads: CASRRNTDGSYEQYF. CDR3 in DNA: TGTGCCAGCCGCAGGAACACGGACGGCTCCTACGAGCAGTACTTC.